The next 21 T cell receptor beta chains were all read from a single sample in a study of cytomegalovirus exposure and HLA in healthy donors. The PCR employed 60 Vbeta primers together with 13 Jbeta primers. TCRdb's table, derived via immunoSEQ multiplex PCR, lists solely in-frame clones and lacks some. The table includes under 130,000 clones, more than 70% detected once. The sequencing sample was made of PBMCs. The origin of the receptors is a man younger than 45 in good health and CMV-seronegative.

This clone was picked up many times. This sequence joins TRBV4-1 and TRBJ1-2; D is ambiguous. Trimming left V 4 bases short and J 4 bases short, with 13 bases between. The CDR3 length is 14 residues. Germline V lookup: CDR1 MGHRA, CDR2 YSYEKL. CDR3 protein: CASSPMGFPYGYTF. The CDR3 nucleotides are TGCGCCAGCAGCCCAATGGGCTTTCCCTATGGCTACACCTTC.

CDR3 bases: TGTGCCAGCAGCTTAGACGGTAACCGGAATGAGCAGTTCTTC. This sequence encodes CASSLDGNRNEQFF. The V call is TRBV7-2, the J call TRBJ2-1; D remains ambiguous. Germline-derived CDR1 and CDR2 are SGHTA and FQGNSA. V lost 1 base and J lost 7, with 11 bases in between. This CDR3 spans 14 amino acids.

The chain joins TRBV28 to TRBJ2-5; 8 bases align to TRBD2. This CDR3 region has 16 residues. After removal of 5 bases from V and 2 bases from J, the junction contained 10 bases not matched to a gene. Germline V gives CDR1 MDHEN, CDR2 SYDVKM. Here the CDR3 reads CASSSGAGGGQETQYF. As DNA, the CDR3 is TGTGCCAGCAGTAGCGGGGCGGGGGGTGGTCAAGAGACCCAGTACTTC.

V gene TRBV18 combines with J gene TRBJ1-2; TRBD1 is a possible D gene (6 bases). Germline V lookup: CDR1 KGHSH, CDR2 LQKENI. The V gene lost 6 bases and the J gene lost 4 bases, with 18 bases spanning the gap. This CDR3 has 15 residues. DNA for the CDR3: TGTGCCAGCTCCCGTAATTCCGACAGGACCTATGGCTACACCTTC. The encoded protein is CASSRNSDRTYGYTF. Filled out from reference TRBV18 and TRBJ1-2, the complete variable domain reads NAGVMQNPRHLVRRRGQEARLRCSPMKGHSHVYWYRQLPEEGLKFMVYLQKENIIDESGMPKERFSAEFPKEGPSILRIQQVVRGDSAAYFCASSRNSDRTYGYTFGSGTRLTVV.

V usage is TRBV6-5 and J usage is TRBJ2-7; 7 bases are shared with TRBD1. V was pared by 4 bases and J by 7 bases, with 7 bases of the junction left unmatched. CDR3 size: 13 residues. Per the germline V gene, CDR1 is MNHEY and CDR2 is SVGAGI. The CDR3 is CASSSGTAREQYF. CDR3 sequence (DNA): TGTGCCAGCAGTTCCGGGACAGCGCGAGAGCAGTACTTC.

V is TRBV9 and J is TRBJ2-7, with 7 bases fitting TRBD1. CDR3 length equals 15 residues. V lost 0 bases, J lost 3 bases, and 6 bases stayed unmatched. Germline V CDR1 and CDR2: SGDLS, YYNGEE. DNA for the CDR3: TGTGCCAGCAGCGTAGGCAGACAGGGCTACTACGAGCAGTACTTC. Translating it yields CASSVGRQGYYEQYF.

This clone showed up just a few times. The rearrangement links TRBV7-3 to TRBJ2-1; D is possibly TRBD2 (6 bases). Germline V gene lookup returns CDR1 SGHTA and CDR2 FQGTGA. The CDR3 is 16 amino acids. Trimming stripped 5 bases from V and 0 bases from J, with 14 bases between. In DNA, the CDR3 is TGTGCCAGCAGCCCCCGTCGGGGGAGCTCCTACAATGAGCAGTTCTTC. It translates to CASSPRRGSSYNEQFF.

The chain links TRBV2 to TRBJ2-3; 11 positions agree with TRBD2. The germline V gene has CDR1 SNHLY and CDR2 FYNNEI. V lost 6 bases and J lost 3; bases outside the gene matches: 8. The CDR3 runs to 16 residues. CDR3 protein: CASSYPGLAVTDTQYF. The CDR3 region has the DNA TGTGCCAGCAGCTACCCGGGACTAGCGGTAACAGATACGCAGTATTTT.

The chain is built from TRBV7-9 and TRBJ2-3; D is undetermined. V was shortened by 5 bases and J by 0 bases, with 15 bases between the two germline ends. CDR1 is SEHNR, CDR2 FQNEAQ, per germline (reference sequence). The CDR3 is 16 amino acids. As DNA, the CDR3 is TGTGCCAGCAGCCCAGACTTTGCAACTAGCACAGATACGCAGTATTTT. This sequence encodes CASSPDFATSTDTQYF.

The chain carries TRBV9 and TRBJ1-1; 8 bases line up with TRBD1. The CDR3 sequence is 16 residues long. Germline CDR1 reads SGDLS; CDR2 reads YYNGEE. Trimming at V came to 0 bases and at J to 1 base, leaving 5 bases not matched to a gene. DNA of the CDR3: TGTGCCAGCAGCGTAGGGGAAACAGGGGGGAACACTGAAGCTTTCTTT. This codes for CASSVGETGGNTEAFF.

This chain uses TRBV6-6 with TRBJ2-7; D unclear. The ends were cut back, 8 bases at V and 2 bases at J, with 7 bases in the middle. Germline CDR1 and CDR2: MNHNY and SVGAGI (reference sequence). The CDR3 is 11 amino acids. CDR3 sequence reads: CASQTTYEQYF. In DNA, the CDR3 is TGTGCCAGCCAAACTACCTACGAGCAGTACTTC.

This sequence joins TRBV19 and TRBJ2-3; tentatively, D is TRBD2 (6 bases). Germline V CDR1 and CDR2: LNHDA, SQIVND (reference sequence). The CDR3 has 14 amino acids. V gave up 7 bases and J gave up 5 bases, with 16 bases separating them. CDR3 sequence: CASTQIGGRDTQYF. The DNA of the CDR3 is TGTGCCAGTACGCAAATTGGGGGGAGAGATACGCAGTATTTT.

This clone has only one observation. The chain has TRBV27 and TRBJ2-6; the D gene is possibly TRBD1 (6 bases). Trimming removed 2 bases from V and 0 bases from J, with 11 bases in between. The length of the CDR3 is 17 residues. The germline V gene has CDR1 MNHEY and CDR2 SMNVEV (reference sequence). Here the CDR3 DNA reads TGTGCCAGCAGTTTACGCCAGGGGCGCTCTGGGGCCAACGTCCTGACTTTC. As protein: CASSLRQGRSGANVLTF.

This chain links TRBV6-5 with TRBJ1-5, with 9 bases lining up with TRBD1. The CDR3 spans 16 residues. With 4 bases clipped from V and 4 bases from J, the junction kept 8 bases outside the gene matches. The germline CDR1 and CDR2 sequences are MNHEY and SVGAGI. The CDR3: CASSLCPDRGNQPQHF. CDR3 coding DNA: TGTGCCAGCAGTTTGTGCCCAGACAGGGGGAATCAGCCCCAGCATTTT.

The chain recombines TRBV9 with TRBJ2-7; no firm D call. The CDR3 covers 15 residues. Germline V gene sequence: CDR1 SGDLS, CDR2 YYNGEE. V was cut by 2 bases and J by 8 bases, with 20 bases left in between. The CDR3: CASSVGENQARKQYF. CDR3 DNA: TGTGCCAGCAGCGTTGGTGAGAATCAAGCCCGCAAGCAGTACTTC.

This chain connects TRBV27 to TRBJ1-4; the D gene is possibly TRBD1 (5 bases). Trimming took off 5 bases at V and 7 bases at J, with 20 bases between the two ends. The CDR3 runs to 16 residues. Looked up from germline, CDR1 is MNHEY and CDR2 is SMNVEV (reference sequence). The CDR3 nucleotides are TGTGCCAGCAGTCTCGGGCCTCCAGGGTGGGGTGAAAAACTGTTTTTT. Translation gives CASSLGPPGWGEKLFF.

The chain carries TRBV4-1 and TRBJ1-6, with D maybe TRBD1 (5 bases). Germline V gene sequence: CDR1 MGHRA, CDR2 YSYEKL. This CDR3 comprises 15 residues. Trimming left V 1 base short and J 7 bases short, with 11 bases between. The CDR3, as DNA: TGCGCCAGCAGCCAAGTCTGGCAGGGAAATTCACCCCTCCACTTT. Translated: CASSQVWQGNSPLHF.

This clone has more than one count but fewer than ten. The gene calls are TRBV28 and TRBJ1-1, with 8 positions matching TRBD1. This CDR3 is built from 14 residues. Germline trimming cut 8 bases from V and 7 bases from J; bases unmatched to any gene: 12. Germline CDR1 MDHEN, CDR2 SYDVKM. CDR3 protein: CASCLSGGVGEAFF. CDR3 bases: TGTGCCAGCTGCCTCTCAGGGGGCGTAGGTGAAGCTTTCTTT.

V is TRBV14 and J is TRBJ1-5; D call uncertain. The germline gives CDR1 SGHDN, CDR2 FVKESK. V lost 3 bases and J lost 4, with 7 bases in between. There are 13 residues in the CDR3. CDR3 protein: CASSQQANQPQHF. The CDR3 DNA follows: TGTGCCAGCAGCCAGCAGGCAAATCAGCCCCAGCATTTT.

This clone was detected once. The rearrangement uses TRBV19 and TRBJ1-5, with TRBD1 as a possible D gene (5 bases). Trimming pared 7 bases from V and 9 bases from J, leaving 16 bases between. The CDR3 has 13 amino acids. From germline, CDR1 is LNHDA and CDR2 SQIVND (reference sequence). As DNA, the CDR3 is TGTGCCAGTACCCCCGGTGGGGCAGGGCCCCAGCATTTT. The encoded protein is CASTPGGAGPQHF.

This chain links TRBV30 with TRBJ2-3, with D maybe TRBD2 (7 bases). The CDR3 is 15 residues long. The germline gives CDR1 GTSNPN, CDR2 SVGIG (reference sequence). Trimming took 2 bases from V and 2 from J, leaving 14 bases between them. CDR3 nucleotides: TGTGCCTGGAGTAGGGGGGAGGGAGTCACAGATACGCAGTATTTT. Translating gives CAWSRGEGVTDTQYF. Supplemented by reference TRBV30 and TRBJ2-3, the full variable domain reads SQTIHQWPATLVQPVGSPLSLECTVEGTSNPNLYWYRQAAGRGLQLLFYSVGIGQISSEVPQNLSASRPQDRQFILSSKKLLLSDSGFYLCAWSRGEGVTDTQYFGPGTRLTVL.